Presented here are 19 T cell receptor beta chains from one specimen sequenced in a study of T-cell reconstitution after alpha-beta-depleted transplantation in children. The library targeted TCRbeta and was prepared with unique molecular identifiers. In TCRdb, the PCR reads were re-called with MiXCR into one record per CDR3 protein. In the table there are 200,000 to 250,000 distinct CDR3 sequences, just under 8.5% of which are singletons. The sequencing used PBMCs, mostly from graft donor cells, collected 180 days after TCRalphabeta/CD19-depleted stem cell transplant. These receptors were collected from a male patient between 5 and 17 years old who had a stem cell transplant for acute lymphoblastic leukemia, so the T cells may come from the graft donor.

This clonotype was detected many times. The rearrangement links TRBV7-6 to TRBJ2-2; 7 bases are shared with TRBD1. V dropped 1 base and J dropped 4; count of bases not matched to a gene: 9. This CDR3 comprises 17 residues. The V gene's germline CDR1 is SGHVS and CDR2 FNYEAQ. DNA of the CDR3: TGTGCCAGCAGCTTAGGGTGGGAGACAGGGACCACCGGGGAGCTGTTTTTT. The encoded protein is CASSLGWETGTTGELFF.

This clonotype was recorded at least ten times. This rearrangement joins TRBV7-2 to TRBJ1-6, with unresolved D. The CDR3 runs to 15 residues. Trimming shortened V by 4 bases and J by 4 bases, and 11 bases separated the two germline ends. Germline V gives CDR1 SGHTA, CDR2 FQGNSA. The CDR3 bases are TGTGCCAGCAGCTCCGGACCAATTTATAATTCACCCCTCCACTTT. Residues: CASSSGPIYNSPLHF.

Ten or more counts support this clonotype. V usage is TRBV18 and J usage is TRBJ2-1; unclear D gene. Trimming removed 1 base at V and 0 bases at J, with 13 bases between. The CDR3 sequence is 17 residues long. Germline lookup yields CDR1 KGHSH and CDR2 LQKENI. The CDR3 loop is CASSPRARPPSYNEQFF. CDR3 in DNA: TGTGCCAGCTCACCACGAGCGAGGCCTCCCTCCTACAATGAGCAGTTCTTC.

This clonotype was recorded at least ten times. This chain connects TRBV10-3 to TRBJ1-1; 8 bases line up with TRBD1. In germline, CDR1 is ENHRY, CDR2 SYGVKD. This CDR3 has 12 residues. V lost 1 base, J lost 10 bases, and 2 bases stayed unmatched. CDR3 loop: CAISEFGQGAFF. The CDR3 DNA sequence: TGTGCCATCAGTGAGTTCGGACAGGGAGCTTTCTTT.

This clonotype appeared many times. This chain joins TRBV28 and TRBJ2-3, with unresolved D. The CDR3 covers 15 residues. Germline lookup yields CDR1 MDHEN and CDR2 SYDVKM. The ends were cut back, 5 bases at V and 0 bases at J, with 12 bases in the middle. CDR3 amino acids: CASSDSFSSTDTQYF. The DNA for the CDR3 is TGTGCCAGCAGTGACTCGTTCTCTAGCACAGATACGCAGTATTTT.

This clonotype was detected many times. This chain uses TRBV5-8 with TRBJ2-2; a weak D match, TRBD2 (5 bases). The CDR3 contains 15 residues. Between the trimmed V and J ends, which lost 1 base and 3 bases, there was a span of 10 bases. Germline V gene lookup returns CDR1 SGHTS and CDR2 YDEGEE. The CDR3 is CASSLREWYTGELFF. CDR3 in DNA: TGTGCCAGCAGCTTGAGGGAGTGGTACACCGGGGAGCTGTTTTTT.

This clonotype was recorded at least ten times. The chain recombines TRBV19 with TRBJ2-2; D gene uncertain. V was shortened by 2 bases and J by 5 bases, with 12 bases between the two germline ends. Germline V gene sequence: CDR1 LNHDA, CDR2 SQIVND (reference sequence). CDR3 length: 15 amino acids. CDR3 sequence (DNA): TGTGCCAGTAGTATACCTGTCAAAGTAACCGGGGAGCTGTTTTTT. It yields the protein CASSIPVKVTGELFF.

The J gene is TRBJ2-7, the V gene TRBV12-5; tentatively, D is TRBD1 (6 bases). The CDR3 is 12 residues long. CDR1 is LGHNT and CDR2 is FRNRAP in the germline V gene. V was trimmed by 2 bases and J by 10 bases, leaving 12 bases between them. DNA for the CDR3: TGTGCTAGTGGTTTGCGGCAGGGGCTACAGTACTTC. Protein sequence: CASGLRQGLQYF.

This clonotype was picked up many times. The chain links TRBV20-1 to TRBJ2-7, with 9 nucleotides matching TRBD2. The ends lost 1 base at V and 0 bases at J; junction bases unmatched: 4. This CDR3 spans 15 amino acids. Germline values: CDR1 DFQATT, CDR2 SNEGSKA (reference sequence). The CDR3 bases are TGCAGTGCTAGAGGTAGCGGGAGCGCCTCCTACGAGCAGTACTTC. Translating it yields CSARGSGSASYEQYF.

This clonotype was detected many times. V usage is TRBV12-3 or TRBV12-4 and J usage is TRBJ1-2; D unclear. CDR3 length equals 15 residues. The germline V and J ends were trimmed by 6 bases and 0 bases, with 14 bases remaining between them. The CDR3 region is CASSLVDQANYGYTF. CDR3 coding DNA: TGTGCCAGCAGCCTAGTGGACCAAGCTAACTATGGCTACACCTTC.

Ten or more counts support this clonotype. The genes are TRBV7-2 and TRBJ2-7; tentatively, D is TRBD1 (6 bases). V was trimmed by 5 bases and J by 9 bases, leaving 17 bases between them. The CDR3 totals 13 residues. CDR1 and CDR2 (germline): SGHTA, FQGNSA. The CDR3, as DNA: TGTGCCAGCAGCCGGTCCGGGACATCTTTGCAGTACTTC. Amino acids: CASSRSGTSLQYF.

Concerning this clonotype: Being one base from a much bigger clone, this may be a read error. This rearrangement joins TRBV6-1 to TRBJ2-2; D tentatively fits TRBD1 or TRBD2 (5 bases each). CDR1 is MNHNS, CDR2 SASEGT, per germline. This CDR3 has 14 amino acids. The CDR3 region is CASRPDSHTGEQFF. The CDR3 DNA reads TGTGCCAGCAGACCTGACAGCCACACCGGGGAGCAGTTTTTT.

In this sample, this clonotype turned up many times. The genes are TRBV10-3 and TRBJ2-5; no reliable D call. The ends were cut back, 11 bases at V and 5 bases at J, with 15 bases in the middle. Germline CDR1 reads ENHRY; CDR2 reads SYGVKD. The CDR3 is 12 residues long. CDR3 loop: CAAGRLGETQYF. As DNA, the CDR3 is TGTGCCGCCGGAAGGTTAGGGGAGACCCAGTACTTC.

Points on this clonotype: This likely comes from a read error, as the CDR3 has no conserved phenylalanine or tryptophan at its end. It is unclear where the CDR3 begins or ends on the DNA, so no DNA is shown, and the CDR3 is as TCRdb lists it. The J gene is TRBJ2-7, the V gene TRBV21-1. TRBV21-1 is deemed a pseudogene. Counting both end residues, the CDR3 totals 13 amino acids. CDR3 region: CASTNPLAYEQYC.

In this sample, this clonotype turned up many times. The chain links TRBV28 to TRBJ2-5, with 7 bases lining up with TRBD2. The ends lost 2 bases at V and 3 bases at J; junction bases unmatched: 9. CDR3 length equals 16 residues. Germline values: CDR1 MDHEN, CDR2 SYDVKM. This chain's CDR3 is CASSLKPRLAEETQYF. The CDR3 DNA is TGTGCCAGCAGTTTAAAACCCCGGCTAGCGGAAGAGACCCAGTACTTC.

This clonotype has at least ten counts. This sequence joins TRBV3-1 and TRBJ2-2; D is perhaps TRBD1 (5 bases). Trimming left V 3 bases short and J 7 bases short, with 15 bases between. This CDR3 is 15 amino acids long. Germline V gene lookup returns CDR1 LGHDT and CDR2 YNNKEL (reference sequence). CDR3 residues: CASSQDQGSVGELFF. The CDR3 DNA sequence: TGTGCCAGCAGCCAGGATCAGGGCTCCGTCGGGGAGCTGTTTTTT.

This clonotype was recorded at least ten times. The chain combines TRBV7-8 with TRBJ2-5; 7 nucleotides agree with TRBD1. The germline CDR1 and CDR2 sequences are SGHVS and FQNEAQ. The CDR3 has 14 amino acids. V lost 5 bases to trimming and J lost 3 bases; unmatched junction nucleotides: 6. The CDR3 sequence: CASSIRTGKETQYF. The CDR3 coding sequence is TGTGCCAGCAGCATCCGGACAGGAAAAGAGACCCAGTACTTC.

At least ten counts were recorded for this clonotype. V gene TRBV6-5 combines with J gene TRBJ2-1; the match to TRBD2 covers 7 bases. The length of the CDR3 is 16 residues. CDR1 is MNHEY and CDR2 is SVGAGI in the germline V gene. Losses at the gene ends were 7 bases for V and 4 bases for J; bases not matched to a gene: 13. As DNA, the CDR3 is TGTGCCAGCAAGAACGGGAGGAAATTAGGGTACAATGAGCAGTTCTTC. Translation: CASKNGRKLGYNEQFF.

This clonotype was seen repeatedly, ten times or more. The V gene is TRBV27, the J gene TRBJ1-1; 7 bases agree with TRBD1. The trim removed 3 bases at V and 4 bases at J, leaving 8 bases unmatched. CDR3 size: 15 residues. CDR1 and CDR2 from the germline V gene are MNHEY and SMNVEV (reference sequence). CDR3: CASSLGLTGSTEAFF. The CDR3 DNA sequence: TGTGCCAGCAGTTTGGGATTGACAGGGAGCACTGAAGCTTTCTTT.